This is a list of T cell receptor beta chains from one sample in a study of blood T cell repertoires in COVID-19. Using immunoSEQ multiplex PCR, the repertoire was profiled, and TCRdb retains in-frame clones only, with some absent. The sample has 40,000 to 55,000 clones, almost 90% seen once. Specimen: peripheral blood. These receptors were obtained from a human donor in a cohort sampled during active COVID-19. Both conserved end residues are part of each CDR3. Each record gives: V gene, D gene, J gene, clone size, CDR3 DNA, CDR3 protein. D genes are given only for firm matches. For some rows the clone size is stated as once, few or many, or as a class when expanded; others skip it.

v_gene: TRBV14
d_gene: .
j_gene: TRBJ2-7
abundance: .
CDR3nt: TGTGCCAGCAGAGAGACCTACGAGCAGTACTTC
CDR3aa: CASRETYEQYF

v_gene: TRBV5-1
d_gene: TRBD1
j_gene: TRBJ2-3
abundance: .
CDR3nt: TGCGCCAGCAGCTTGGCCTGGACAGGGGCCCCAGATACGCAGTATTTT
CDR3aa: CASSLAWTGAPDTQYF

v_gene: TRBV12-3/TRBV12-4
d_gene: .
j_gene: TRBJ1-2
abundance: once
CDR3nt: TGTGCCAGCAGTTTAGGCCAGGGTGGCTACACCTTC
CDR3aa: CASSLGQGGYTF

v_gene: TRBV12-3/TRBV12-4
d_gene: .
j_gene: TRBJ1-4
abundance: .
CDR3nt: TGTGCCAGCAGCGGAGGGATGGAGGTGTTTTTT
CDR3aa: CASSGGMEVFF

v_gene: TRBV6-5
d_gene: .
j_gene: TRBJ2-7
abundance: .
CDR3nt: TGTGCCAGCAGTTACTGGGACTCTTTCTACGAGCAGTACTTC
CDR3aa: CASSYWDSFYEQYF

v_gene: TRBV6-4
d_gene: .
j_gene: TRBJ1-1
abundance: .
CDR3nt: TGTGCCAGCAGTGCCACCCCAGGGGCAGCAGGCACTGAAGCTTTCTTT
CDR3aa: CASSATPGAAGTEAFF

v_gene: TRBV9
d_gene: .
j_gene: TRBJ1-2
abundance: .
CDR3nt: TGTGCCAGCAGCGTAGCGGTGGCGTCTAGAGACGGCTACACCTTC
CDR3aa: CASSVAVASRDGYTF

v_gene: TRBV6-2/TRBV6-3
d_gene: .
j_gene: TRBJ2-7
abundance: .
CDR3nt: TGTGCCAGCAGCAACACAGGAGAGCAGTACTTC
CDR3aa: CASSNTGEQYF

v_gene: TRBV7-2
d_gene: TRBD2
j_gene: TRBJ2-3
abundance: .
CDR3nt: TGTGCCAGCAGCTTAATCGGGACTAGCGGGGCGCAGTATTTT
CDR3aa: CASSLIGTSGAQYF

v_gene: TRBV19
d_gene: .
j_gene: TRBJ1-3
abundance: .
CDR3nt: TGTGCCAGTAGTATTGGGGCAGTCTCTGGAAACACCATATATTTT
CDR3aa: CASSIGAVSGNTIYF

v_gene: TRBV11-3
d_gene: .
j_gene: TRBJ2-4
abundance: .
CDR3nt: TGTGCCAGCAGCTTAGTATTCGGTCCCAAAAACATTCAGTACTTC
CDR3aa: CASSLVFGPKNIQYF

v_gene: TRBV7-2
d_gene: .
j_gene: TRBJ2-3
abundance: .
CDR3nt: TGTGCCAGCAGCTTATTTCCCATGCGGGGCGGGCAGTATTTT
CDR3aa: CASSLFPMRGGQYF

v_gene: TRBV5-6
d_gene: TRBD1
j_gene: TRBJ1-1
abundance: few
CDR3nt: TGTGCCAGCAGCTTGGTCGCAGGGGGAGGTGAAGCTTTCTTT
CDR3aa: CASSLVAGGGEAFF

v_gene: TRBV7-9
d_gene: .
j_gene: TRBJ1-2
abundance: .
CDR3nt: TGTGCCAGCAGCCGAGACACCTTCTATGGCTACACCTTC
CDR3aa: CASSRDTFYGYTF

v_gene: TRBV6-5
d_gene: TRBD1
j_gene: TRBJ2-7
abundance: .
CDR3nt: TGTGCCAGCAGTTACTCCCTGGCAGGGGGCTCGAACGAGCAGTACTTC
CDR3aa: CASSYSLAGGSNEQYF

v_gene: TRBV5-5
d_gene: .
j_gene: TRBJ1-5
abundance: .
CDR3nt: TGTGCCAGCAGCTTGGAACAGGACAATCAGCCCCAGCATTTT
CDR3aa: CASSLEQDNQPQHF

v_gene: TRBV7-2
d_gene: TRBD1
j_gene: TRBJ2-7
abundance: .
CDR3nt: TGTGCCAGCAGCCGGGACAGGGGGTGGGAGCAGTACTTC
CDR3aa: CASSRDRGWEQYF

v_gene: TRBV28
d_gene: .
j_gene: TRBJ2-7
abundance: .
CDR3nt: TGTGCCAGCAGTTGGTGGGGCCTCACCTACGAGCAGTACTTC
CDR3aa: CASSWWGLTYEQYF

v_gene: TRBV29-1
d_gene: .
j_gene: TRBJ2-1
abundance: once
CDR3nt: TGCAGCGGATCTCTTCTAAGTCCCCCCTACAATGAGCAGTTCTTC
CDR3aa: CSGSLLSPPYNEQFF

v_gene: TRBV6-5
d_gene: TRBD2
j_gene: TRBJ2-1
abundance: .
CDR3nt: TGTGCCAGCAGTTACCTAGCGGGGGAGGATGAGCAGTTCTTC
CDR3aa: CASSYLAGEDEQFF

v_gene: TRBV9
d_gene: TRBD1
j_gene: TRBJ1-1
abundance: .
CDR3nt: TGTGCCAGCAGCACTCAATCGGGACAGGGTACTGAAGCTTTCTTT
CDR3aa: CASSTQSGQGTEAFF

v_gene: TRBV5-1
d_gene: .
j_gene: TRBJ2-5
abundance: .
CDR3nt: TGCGCCAGCAGCCGCGCCAGGGAGACCCAGTACTTC
CDR3aa: CASSRARETQYF

v_gene: TRBV19
d_gene: .
j_gene: TRBJ2-2
abundance: once
CDR3nt: TGTGCCAGTAGTATCGGCGGACAGCCCTTCGAGCTGTTTTTT
CDR3aa: CASSIGGQPFELFF

v_gene: TRBV7-9
d_gene: .
j_gene: TRBJ1-3
abundance: .
CDR3nt: TGTGCCAGCAGCTTAGCTGGTAGTTTTTCCTCTGGAAACACCATATATTTT
CDR3aa: CASSLAGSFSSGNTIYF

v_gene: TRBV19
d_gene: TRBD1
j_gene: TRBJ2-7
abundance: .
CDR3nt: TGTGCCAGTAGTAAAGATGTCGGGACAGGAAGAAACGAGCAGTACTTC
CDR3aa: CASSKDVGTGRNEQYF

v_gene: TRBV5-6
d_gene: .
j_gene: TRBJ2-7
abundance: .
CDR3nt: TGTGCCAGCAGCTTCGGGACATTAACCTACGAGCAGTACTTC
CDR3aa: CASSFGTLTYEQYF

v_gene: TRBV29-1
d_gene: TRBD1
j_gene: TRBJ2-2
abundance: .
CDR3nt: TGCAGCGTTATGCGACAGGGGTGGACCGGGGAGCTGTTTTTT
CDR3aa: CSVMRQGWTGELFF

v_gene: TRBV5-8
d_gene: .
j_gene: TRBJ2-1
abundance: .
CDR3nt: TGTGCCAGCAGCTTGGCGGGGGGCGGCTCGGATGAGCAGTTCTTC
CDR3aa: CASSLAGGGSDEQFF

v_gene: TRBV19
d_gene: .
j_gene: TRBJ1-2
abundance: .
CDR3nt: TGTGCCAGTACCATACATCAACCGAACTATGGCTACACCTTC
CDR3aa: CASTIHQPNYGYTF

v_gene: TRBV19
d_gene: .
j_gene: TRBJ1-4
abundance: .
CDR3nt: TGTGCCAGTAGCGAAACTAGTGTAACTAATGAAAAACTGTTTTTT
CDR3aa: CASSETSVTNEKLFF

v_gene: TRBV5-5
d_gene: TRBD1
j_gene: TRBJ1-1
abundance: .
CDR3nt: TGTGCCAGCGGAGGACAGGGGATGAACACTGAAGCTTTCTTT
CDR3aa: CASGGQGMNTEAFF

v_gene: TRBV7-3
d_gene: TRBD2
j_gene: TRBJ2-3
abundance: .
CDR3nt: TGTGCCAGCAGCTTGGGGACTAGCGGACTCACAGATACGCAGTATTTT
CDR3aa: CASSLGTSGLTDTQYF

v_gene: TRBV30
d_gene: .
j_gene: TRBJ1-1
abundance: .
CDR3nt: TGTGCCTTTGAGATAGGGGTGGCTGAAGCTTTCTTT
CDR3aa: CAFEIGVAEAFF

v_gene: TRBV19
d_gene: .
j_gene: TRBJ1-5
abundance: .
CDR3nt: TGTGCCAGTCGACGACAGGTCAATCAGCCCCAGCATTTT
CDR3aa: CASRRQVNQPQHF

v_gene: TRBV6-5
d_gene: TRBD1
j_gene: TRBJ2-7
abundance: once
CDR3nt: TGTGCCAGCGGCGAACTACAGGGGGAATCCTACGAGCAGTACTTC
CDR3aa: CASGELQGESYEQYF

v_gene: TRBV4-1
d_gene: .
j_gene: TRBJ1-1
abundance: .
CDR3nt: TGCGCCAGCAGCCAAAGAGGCCGAAGAATGAACACTGAAGCTTTCTTT
CDR3aa: CASSQRGRRMNTEAFF

v_gene: TRBV6-2/TRBV6-3
d_gene: .
j_gene: TRBJ1-5
abundance: once
CDR3nt: TGTGCCAGCAGTTACGTTCCCGAGGGGGGCAATCAGCCCCAGCATTTT
CDR3aa: CASSYVPEGGNQPQHF

v_gene: TRBV12-3/TRBV12-4
d_gene: TRBD1
j_gene: TRBJ1-5
abundance: .
CDR3nt: TGTGCCAGCAGTTCGACAGGGGGTCAGCCCCAGCATTTT
CDR3aa: CASSSTGGQPQHF

v_gene: TRBV7-2
d_gene: TRBD1
j_gene: TRBJ2-3
abundance: .
CDR3nt: TGTGCCAGCAGCCTCACTATGGACAGGGTCGGAGATACGCAGTATTTT
CDR3aa: CASSLTMDRVGDTQYF

v_gene: TRBV25-1
d_gene: .
j_gene: TRBJ1-2
abundance: .
CDR3nt: TGTGCCAGCAGTGAAGCTCAGGCAGGGAAATTCTACACCTTC
CDR3aa: CASSEAQAGKFYTF

v_gene: TRBV24-1
d_gene: TRBD1
j_gene: TRBJ2-2
abundance: .
CDR3nt: TGTGCCACCAGCCCCGCCGGACAGGCGAACACCGGGGAGCTGTTTTTT
CDR3aa: CATSPAGQANTGELFF

v_gene: TRBV18
d_gene: TRBD1
j_gene: TRBJ2-1
abundance: .
CDR3nt: TGTGCCAGCTCCCAAAGCGGGGACAGGGCATTCAATGAGCAGTTCTTC
CDR3aa: CASSQSGDRAFNEQFF

v_gene: TRBV19
d_gene: TRBD1
j_gene: TRBJ1-2
abundance: .
CDR3nt: TGTGCCAGTACCTTGGCGGGACAGTTTAGGAACTATGGCTACACCTTC
CDR3aa: CASTLAGQFRNYGYTF

v_gene: TRBV27
d_gene: .
j_gene: TRBJ2-7
abundance: .
CDR3nt: TGTGCCAGCAGTTTAGCCCCATGGGGGCCCTACGAGCAGTACTTC
CDR3aa: CASSLAPWGPYEQYF

v_gene: TRBV5-5
d_gene: TRBD1
j_gene: TRBJ1-1
abundance: .
CDR3nt: TGTGCCAGCAGCTTTAGTCCGACAGGGACCACTGAAGCTTTCTTT
CDR3aa: CASSFSPTGTTEAFF

v_gene: TRBV7-6
d_gene: TRBD1
j_gene: TRBJ2-3
abundance: .
CDR3nt: TGTGCCAGCAGCTCGGGACAGGGAAGCACAGATACGCAGTATTTT
CDR3aa: CASSSGQGSTDTQYF

v_gene: TRBV7-3
d_gene: .
j_gene: TRBJ1-1
abundance: .
CDR3nt: TGTGCCAGCAGCTTAACAACCCAAGCTTTTATTCCAGCTTTCTTT
CDR3aa: CASSLTTQAFIPAFF

v_gene: TRBV7-6
d_gene: TRBD1
j_gene: TRBJ1-4
abundance: .
CDR3nt: TGTGCCAGCAGCTTACCGCCTAGTCTAGGACAGGGGGCGAGCGGTAATGAAAAACTGTTTTTT
CDR3aa: CASSLPPSLGQGASGNEKLFF

v_gene: TRBV4-3
d_gene: .
j_gene: TRBJ1-1
abundance: once
CDR3nt: TGCGCCAGCAGCCAAGCCCTCCTGAACACTGAAGCTTTCTTT
CDR3aa: CASSQALLNTEAFF

v_gene: TRBV5-1
d_gene: TRBD2
j_gene: TRBJ2-1
abundance: .
CDR3nt: TGCGCCAGCAGCGACAGCGGGGTGAGCTCCTACAATGAGCAGTTCTTC
CDR3aa: CASSDSGVSSYNEQFF

v_gene: TRBV7-7
d_gene: .
j_gene: TRBJ1-2
abundance: .
CDR3nt: TGTGCTAGCAGCCGACAGGTCGCAAACTATGGCTACACCTTC
CDR3aa: CASSRQVANYGYTF

v_gene: TRBV6-2/TRBV6-3
d_gene: .
j_gene: TRBJ1-5
abundance: .
CDR3nt: TGTGCCAGCAGTTCCGATCGGAGGCAGCCCCAGCATTTT
CDR3aa: CASSSDRRQPQHF

v_gene: TRBV3-1/TRBV3-2
d_gene: TRBD1
j_gene: TRBJ2-2
abundance: once
CDR3nt: TGTGCCAGCAGCCTACAGACAGGGCGTCTGAACACCGGGGAGCTGTTTTTT
CDR3aa: CASSLQTGRLNTGELFF

v_gene: TRBV5-4
d_gene: TRBD1
j_gene: TRBJ2-7
abundance: .
CDR3nt: TGTGCCAGCAGCTTGGGAACAGGGGGTAGCTACGAGCAGTACTTC
CDR3aa: CASSLGTGGSYEQYF